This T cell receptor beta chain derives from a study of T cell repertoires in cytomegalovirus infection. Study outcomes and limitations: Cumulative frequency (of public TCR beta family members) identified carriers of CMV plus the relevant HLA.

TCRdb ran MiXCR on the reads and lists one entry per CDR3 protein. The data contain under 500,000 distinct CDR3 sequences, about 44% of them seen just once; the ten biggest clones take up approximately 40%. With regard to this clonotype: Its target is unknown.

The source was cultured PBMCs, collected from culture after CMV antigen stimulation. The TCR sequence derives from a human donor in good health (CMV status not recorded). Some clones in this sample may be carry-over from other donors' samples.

The CDR3: CASSTGTGVGNTIYF. The CDR3 coding sequence is TGTGCCAGCAGCACCGGGACAGGGGTCGGAAACACCATATATTTT. This chain links TRBV7-2 with TRBJ1-3; the match to TRBD1 covers 10 bases. Germline V gene data show CDR1 as SGHTA and CDR2 as FQGNSA. Trimming took 5 bases from V and 4 from J; bases not matched to a gene: 5. The CDR3 has 15 amino acids.